One and the same sample provided the 4 T cell receptor beta chains below, sequenced in a study of B cell selection in AIRE deficiency. Profiled with immunoSEQ multiplex PCR; TCRdb holds only in-frame clones, not every one. The sample consists of roughly 23,000 clones, about 96% of them appearing once. Conventional CD4 T cells were sorted as CD4+CD127+ cells. Sample: CD4+CD127+ conventional T cells sorted from PBMCs. The origin of the receptors is a human donor in good health.

The chain recombines TRBV27 with TRBJ2-7, with D tentatively TRBD2 (6 bases). The CDR3 contains 14 residues. Trimming removed 5 bases from V and 2 bases from J, with 13 bases in between. Germline CDR1 MNHEY, CDR2 SMNVEV (reference sequence). The CDR3 sequence is CASSMLDYPYEQYF. In DNA, the CDR3 is TGTGCCAGCAGTATGCTGGACTACCCCTACGAGCAGTACTTC.

A few counts support this clone. The rearrangement uses TRBV5-1 and TRBJ1-3, with D hard to call. V was shortened by 0 bases and J by 2 bases, with 9 bases between the two germline ends. The CDR3 runs 15 residues. The germline gives CDR1 SGHRS, CDR2 YFSETQ. The CDR3 sequence: CASSLDVGTGNTIYF. CDR3 DNA sequence: TGCGCCAGCAGCTTGGACGTGGGGACTGGAAACACCATATATTTT.

The genes are TRBV6-4 and TRBJ2-3, with TRBD2 as a possible D gene (6 bases). V lost 0 bases and J lost 6, with 13 bases in between. Germline CDR1 MRHNA, CDR2 SNTAGT. The CDR3 is 15 amino acids. The CDR3 sequence is CASSDSEGRGDTQYF. As DNA, the CDR3 is TGTGCCAGCAGTGACTCGGAGGGCAGAGGGGATACGCAGTATTTT.

This chain links TRBV15 with TRBJ1-5, with 7 bases fitting TRBD1. J lost 3 bases, V lost 3 bases, and 2 bases had no gene match. CDR3 length: 14 residues. Germline V gene data show CDR1 as LNHNV and CDR2 as YYDKDF (reference sequence). The CDR3 here is CATSSGQVNQPQHF. The CDR3 DNA reads as TGTGCCACCAGCAGCGGACAGGTCAATCAGCCCCAGCATTTT.